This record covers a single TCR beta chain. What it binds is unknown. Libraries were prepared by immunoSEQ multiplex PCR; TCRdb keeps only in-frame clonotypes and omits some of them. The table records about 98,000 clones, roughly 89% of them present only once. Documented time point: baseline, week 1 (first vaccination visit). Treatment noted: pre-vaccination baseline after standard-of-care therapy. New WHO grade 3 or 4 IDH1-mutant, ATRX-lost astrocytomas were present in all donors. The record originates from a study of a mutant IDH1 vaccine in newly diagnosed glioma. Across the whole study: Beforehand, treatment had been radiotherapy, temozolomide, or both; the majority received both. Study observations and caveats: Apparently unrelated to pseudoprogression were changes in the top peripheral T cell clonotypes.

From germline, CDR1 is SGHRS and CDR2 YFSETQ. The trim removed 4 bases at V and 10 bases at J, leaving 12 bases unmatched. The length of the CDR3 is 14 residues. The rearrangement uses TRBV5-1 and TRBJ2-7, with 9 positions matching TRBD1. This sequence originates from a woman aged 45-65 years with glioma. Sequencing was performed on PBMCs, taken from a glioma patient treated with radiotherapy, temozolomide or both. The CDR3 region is CASSPDRGRLGQYF. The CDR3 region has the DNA TGCGCCAGCAGCCCGGACAGGGGCCGCCTCGGACAGTACTTC.